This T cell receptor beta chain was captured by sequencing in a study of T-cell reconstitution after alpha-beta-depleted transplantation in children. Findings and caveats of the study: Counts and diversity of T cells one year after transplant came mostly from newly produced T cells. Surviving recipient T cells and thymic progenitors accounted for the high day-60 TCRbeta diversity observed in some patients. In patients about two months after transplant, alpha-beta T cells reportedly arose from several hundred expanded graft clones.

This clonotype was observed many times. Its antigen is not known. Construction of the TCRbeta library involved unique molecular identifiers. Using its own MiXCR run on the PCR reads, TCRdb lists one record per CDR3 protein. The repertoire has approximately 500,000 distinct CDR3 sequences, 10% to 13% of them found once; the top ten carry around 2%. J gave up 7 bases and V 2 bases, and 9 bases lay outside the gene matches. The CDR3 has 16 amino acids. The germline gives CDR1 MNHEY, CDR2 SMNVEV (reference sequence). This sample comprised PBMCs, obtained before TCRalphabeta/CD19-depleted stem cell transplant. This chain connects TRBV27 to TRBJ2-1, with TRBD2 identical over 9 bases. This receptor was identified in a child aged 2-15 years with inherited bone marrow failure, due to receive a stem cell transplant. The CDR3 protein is CASSLGAGGGLNEQFF. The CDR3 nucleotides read TGTGCCAGCAGTTTAGGGGCGGGAGGGGGCCTAAATGAGCAGTTCTTC.